Shown below are 20 T cell receptor beta chains from a single sample sequenced in a study of blood T cell repertoires in COVID-19. TCRdb's table, derived via immunoSEQ multiplex PCR, lists solely in-frame clones and lacks some. Among 96,000 or so clones listed, roughly 76% were seen once. The sample taken for sequencing was peripheral blood. These receptors were obtained from a man older than 75 with COVID-19, enrolled during active disease.

For the CDR3, the DNA is TGTGCCAGTAGTATTAATCATCAGCGGGGGGGCCGGGGCAATGAGCAGTTCTTC. Its translation: CASSINHQRGGRGNEQFF. The genes are TRBV19 and TRBJ2-1; 10 bases line up with TRBD2. This CDR3 contains 18 residues. The ends lost 3 bases at V and 6 bases at J; junction bases unmatched: 14. Germline lookup yields CDR1 LNHDA and CDR2 SQIVND (reference sequence). The complete variable domain, with remaining parts taken from reference TRBV19 and TRBJ2-1, reads DGGITQSPKYLFRKEGQNVTLSCEQNLNHDAMYWYRQDPGQGLRLIYYSQIVNDFQKGDIAEGYSVSREKKESFPLTVTSAQKNPTAFYLCASSINHQRGGRGNEQFFGPGTRLTVL.

The chain recombines TRBV11-2 with TRBJ1-1; TRBD1 might be the D (5 bases). The CDR3 has 15 residues. Deletions cut 2 bases from V and 5 bases from J, with 15 bases between. Germline-derived CDR1 and CDR2 are SGHAT and FQNNGV. The CDR3 loop is CASSLIQGVGTEAFF. DNA of the CDR3: TGTGCCAGCAGCTTAATCCAGGGCGTTGGGACTGAAGCTTTCTTT.

The rearrangement uses TRBV19 and TRBJ2-5; TRBD1 matches 11 bases. The CDR3 contains 16 residues. Germline CDR1 is LNHDA and CDR2 is SQIVND (reference sequence). Trimming removed 5 bases from V and 5 bases from J; junction bases left unmatched: 10. The CDR3 sequence: CASSPERDRGTETQYF. DNA of the CDR3: TGTGCCAGTAGTCCTGAACGGGACAGGGGGACGGAGACCCAGTACTTC. Based on the CDR3 plus reference TRBV19 and TRBJ2-5, the full variable domain is DGGITQSPKYLFRKEGQNVTLSCEQNLNHDAMYWYRQDPGQGLRLIYYSQIVNDFQKGDIAEGYSVSREKKESFPLTVTSAQKNPTAFYLCASSPERDRGTETQYFGPGTRLLVL.

V and J are TRBV4-2 and TRBJ2-3; D remains unclear. CDR3 length equals 15 residues. V was pared by 0 bases and J by 1 base, with 8 bases between. From germline, CDR1 is LGHNA and CDR2 YNFKEQ. CDR3 residues: CASSQDVLGTDTQYF. The CDR3, as DNA: TGTGCCAGCAGCCAAGATGTGTTAGGCACAGATACGCAGTATTTT.

The genes are TRBV5-8 and TRBJ2-5, with 14 bases fitting TRBD2. V trimming: 3 bases; J trimming: 4 bases; junction bases outside the gene matches: 14. This CDR3 spans 19 amino acids. Germline V gives CDR1 SGHTS, CDR2 YDEGEE. The CDR3 coding sequence is TGTGCCAGCAGCTCCAACTGGGGACTAGCGGGAGTTTCAGGAGAGACCCAGTACTTC. It translates to CASSSNWGLAGVSGETQYF.

The CDR3 DNA reads TGTGCCAGCAGCTCCCCTCGAGACGGGTACAATGAGCAGTTCTTC. Translated, it gives CASSSPRDGYNEQFF. This chain connects TRBV11-2 to TRBJ2-1; D gene unclear. The CDR3 loop spans 15 amino acids. V lost 4 bases to trimming and J lost 4 bases, with 14 bases between them. Per germline, CDR1 SGHAT and CDR2 FQNNGV.

V is TRBV27 and J is TRBJ2-7; 8 positions agree with TRBD2. V lost 6 bases and J lost 3; bases outside the gene matches: 10. The CDR3 contains 15 residues. Germline V CDR1 and CDR2: MNHEY, SMNVEV (reference sequence). As DNA, the CDR3 is TGTGCCAGCAGCGACCAGGGACTAGGAAACTACGAGCAGTACTTC. Amino acids: CASSDQGLGNYEQYF.

In DNA, the CDR3 is TGTGCCAGCAGCAGCCGGGACTACCAAGAGACCCAGTACTTC. It is translated as CASSSRDYQETQYF. This chain uses TRBV28 with TRBJ2-5; perhaps TRBD2 as D (6 bases). The CDR3 runs to 14 residues. Germline V lookup: CDR1 MDHEN, CDR2 SYDVKM. Trimming pared 6 bases from V and 0 bases from J, leaving 11 bases between.

In DNA form, the CDR3 reads TGTGCCAGCAGCTTACCGGGGGGGAGCACAGATACGCAGTATTTT. Amino acids: CASSLPGGSTDTQYF. V is TRBV7-9 and J is TRBJ2-3; 8 nucleotides align to TRBD2. The germline V gene encodes CDR1 SEHNR and CDR2 FQNEAQ (reference sequence). The ends lost 2 bases at V and 0 bases at J; junction bases unmatched: 1. This CDR3 is built from 15 residues.

This clone came up a few times. This chain joins TRBV9 and TRBJ1-3; D is unresolved. Per the germline V gene, CDR1 is SGDLS and CDR2 is YYNGEE. Between the trimmed V and J ends, which lost 0 bases and 1 base, there was a span of 8 bases. The CDR3 runs to 15 residues. Here the CDR3 reads CASSVGSTSGNTIYF. In DNA, the CDR3 is TGTGCCAGCAGCGTAGGGTCTACGTCTGGAAACACCATATATTTT. Full variable domain (outside the CDR3, taken from reference TRBV9 and TRBJ1-3): DSGVTQTPKHLITATGQRVTLRCSPRSGDLSVYWYQQSLDQGLQFLIQYYNGEERAKGNILERFSAQQFPDLHSELNLSSLELGDSALYFCASSVGSTSGNTIYFGEGSWLTVV.

The gene calls are TRBV19 and TRBJ2-6; weak D call: TRBD1 (6 bases). Between the trimmed V and J ends, which lost 4 bases and 2 bases, there was a span of 9 bases. Germline V lookup: CDR1 LNHDA, CDR2 SQIVND (reference sequence). The CDR3 totals 15 residues. This CDR3 reads CASSTTGTGANVLTF. The CDR3 nucleotides are TGTGCCAGTAGTACAACAGGGACTGGGGCCAACGTCCTGACTTTC.

V is TRBV6-1 and J is TRBJ2-3; 9 nucleotides match TRBD2. From germline, CDR1 is MNHNS and CDR2 SASEGT. The ends lost 3 bases at V and 3 bases at J; junction bases unmatched: 7. The CDR3 contains 16 residues. The DNA for the CDR3 is TGTGCCAGCAGTGACCGGAGGCGGGGGGGGACAGATACGCAGTATTTT. Its protein is CASSDRRRGGTDTQYF.

The V gene is TRBV18, the J gene TRBJ2-7; D is perhaps TRBD1 (5 bases). From germline, CDR1 is KGHSH and CDR2 LQKENI. This CDR3 is built from 15 residues. V lost 6 bases and J 3 bases, leaving 18 bases between the germline ends. The CDR3 loop reads CASSPSGTGDYEQYF. The CDR3 DNA is TGTGCCAGCTCCCCTTCCGGTACAGGAGACTACGAGCAGTACTTC.

The J gene is TRBJ2-3, the V gene TRBV5-1; 7 positions match TRBD2. The germline V gene has CDR1 SGHRS and CDR2 YFSETQ. The length of the CDR3 is 15 residues. V lost 0 bases and J lost 7; bases outside the gene matches: 8. DNA of the CDR3: TGCGCCAGCAGCTTGGGCGGGGGAAGCGGGAATACGCAGTATTTT. Translating it yields CASSLGGGSGNTQYF.

The chain joins TRBV29-1 to TRBJ2-5; D possibly corresponds to TRBD2 (5 bases). Trimming left V 0 bases short and J 5 bases short, with 13 bases between. Germline V gene lookup returns CDR1 SQVTM and CDR2 ANQGSEA. The CDR3 has 14 residues. The DNA for the CDR3 is TGCAGCGTTGAAGATCGGGGTCTGAGGGAGACCCAGTACTTC. Its protein product is CSVEDRGLRETQYF.

This chain links TRBV2 with TRBJ2-7, with D possibly matching TRBD2 (6 bases). In germline, CDR1 is SNHLY, CDR2 FYNNEI. The V and J ends lost 5 bases and 0 bases respectively, with 14 bases between them. The CDR3 has 15 amino acids. DNA of the CDR3: TGTGCCAGCAGTAAAGGAGGGAAAAGCTCCTACGAGCAGTACTTC. Encoded protein: CASSKGGKSSYEQYF.

This chain joins TRBV7-2 and TRBJ2-2; the D gene is possibly TRBD1 (6 bases). The CDR3 is made up of 14 amino acids. Germline V gene lookup returns CDR1 SGHTA and CDR2 FQGNSA. Deletions cut 10 bases from V and 0 bases from J, with 12 bases between. The CDR3 sequence is CANARTANTGELFF. The DNA for the CDR3 is TGTGCCAACGCAAGGACAGCGAACACCGGGGAGCTGTTTTTT.

This clone was recorded a few times. The CDR3 reads CASSSGQGNEKLFF. DNA of the CDR3: TGCGCCAGCAGCTCGGGACAGGGGAATGAAAAACTGTTTTTT. This chain joins TRBV5-1 and TRBJ1-4, with 10 nucleotides matching TRBD1. The V and J ends lost 3 bases and 5 bases, in that order; junction bases with no gene match: 1. The CDR3 is made up of 14 amino acids. Germline CDR1 is SGHRS and CDR2 is YFSETQ.

There are a few counts of this clone. In the same sample, other DNA sequences code for this CDR3. The chain couples TRBV5-1 to TRBJ2-3; unclear D gene. Looked up from germline, CDR1 is SGHRS and CDR2 is YFSETQ. The CDR3 runs 14 residues. V was clipped by 0 bases and J by 0 bases, with 5 bases between them. The CDR3 protein is CASSLDSSTDTQYF. The CDR3 bases are TGCGCCAGCAGCTTGGACAGCAGCACAGATACGCAGTATTTT.

V is TRBV19 and J is TRBJ2-5, with D tentatively TRBD2 (8 bases). Germline CDR1 and CDR2: LNHDA and SQIVND (reference sequence). The V end was cut by 5 bases, the J end by 3 bases, with 13 bases between. The CDR3 contains 14 residues. The CDR3 loop reads CASSPGGTEETQYF. CDR3 coding DNA: TGTGCCAGTAGTCCGGGGGGGACAGAAGAGACCCAGTACTTC.